This note documents a single T cell receptor (beta chain) sequence. Its cognate antigen has yet to be identified. It has no much larger one-base neighbor in the sample; base qualities were not kept. Receptor amplification or capture employed the immunoSEQ multiplex PCR assay. RNA was extracted from all samples and reverse transcribed into cDNA, which served as template for TCR sequencing. First-strand cDNA was synthesized with SuperScript III using a 2:1 mix of oligo-dT and random hexamers. A synthetic immune receptor repertoire was used to assess amplification bias, and residual bias was removed computationally. The paper's data handling went like this. Raw reads were preprocessed to remove errors, and CDR3 was defined according to IMGT conventions as the region from the conserved cysteine to phenylalanine. Clonality was computed as 1 minus the Shannon entropy, with the entropy normalized by log2 of the number of productive unique TCRs. Whether each scalp clone was CD4 or CD8 was inferred by checking scalp TCRbeta sequences against the CD4 and CD8 repertoires from sorted blood. The clones in this table, taken by TCRdb from immuneACCESS, are in-frame only. Not every clone is retained; where verified, under half of the shortfall comes from an unresolved V gene, and the cause of the rest is unknown. V and J calls and clone size are copied from that table; D and trimming were computed from the DNA. For this sample there are about 23,000 clones; under 60% appear just once. Under 35% of the sample goes to the ten largest clones.

This sample was taken from a study of CD8+ T cells in alopecia areata (dated by TCRdb to the late 2010s). Notes on the research overall: In both human patients and the C3H/HeJ mouse model, the study applied high-throughput TCRbeta sequencing to look at T cell clonal expansion in alopecia areata. Scalp tissue and sorted CD4+ and CD8+ peripheral blood T cells from patchy and totalis/universalis alopecia areata patients and from healthy controls were covered by human TCRbeta sequencing. Clonality in the scalp was compared among normal scalp (n=4), patchy alopecia areata scalp (n=8), and alopecia totalis/universalis scalp (n=8). RNA was extracted with the PAXgene miRNA kit for fixed scalp, the miRNeasy kit for PBMCs, and the RNeasy kit for mouse skin. TCRbeta CDR3 regions were amplified by immunoSEQ multiplex PCR using 35 Vbeta forward and 13 Jbeta reverse primers. Study-wide findings and limitations: TCR sequences shared between patients were less clear than in mice, possibly partly because of HLA diversity in the patient population. Unlike mouse skin, which is dominated by gammadelta T cells, normal human skin has resident alphabeta T cells that are also sequenced, and this complicates analysis of the scalp TCR repertoire. Higher clonality and more expanded CD8+ clones were observed in lesional scalp than in normal scalp, particularly in alopecia totalis/universalis, a finding suggestive of antigenic drive.

Lesional scalp punch biopsies and peripheral blood were collected from alopecia areata patients. After PBMCs were isolated by density centrifugation and stained for CD3, CD4 and CD8, a FACSAria was used to sort CD4+ and CD8+ T cells. Untreated alopecia areata patients were recruited as part of a multicenter biomarker study. In a handful of patients from the biomarker study, the blood CD8+ T cells went through an additional sort into NKG2D-low and NKG2D-high fractions. From V the trimming removes 3 bases and from J it removes 4 bases, while the gene matches leave 6 bases of the junction unaccounted for. The CDR3 runs 15 residues from the cysteine to the phenylalanine. Just the 45-base CDR3 DNA is kept, in frame starting at base 1. CDR1 and CDR2 (SNHLY, FYNNEI) derive from the germline V gene.

Recombination connected TRBV2 to TRBJ2-1, and 7 bases in between align with TRBD2. This TCR was sampled from a human donor with alopecia areata. Input material: NKG2D-high CD8+ T cells sorted from blood. What the cell subset or site label conveys for this sample: sorted CD8+ NKG2D-high blood T cells. The CDR3 in this case is CASSDLASGYNEQFF. The nucleotide sequence is given as TGTGCCAGCAGTGATTTGGCTAGCGGTTACAATGAGCAGTTCTTC.